A selection of T cell receptor beta chains follows, all from one sample in a study of blood T cell repertoires in COVID-19. The protocol was immunoSEQ multiplex PCR, while the TCRdb copy is restricted to in-frame clones and leaves out a portion. This sample has under 55,000 clones, with approximately 80% found just once. Sequenced sample: PBMCs or T cells enriched from blood (not recorded which). Every receptor here comes from a woman in her forties or fifties with acute COVID-19. Each CDR3 is given with its conserved first and last residue. A D gene is named only where the DNA matches it firmly. Only some rows state a clone size, as once, few, many or a class for expanded clones.

V gene	J gene	D gene	clone size	CDR3 DNA	CDR3 protein
TRBV6-1	TRBJ1-6	.	.	TGTGCCAGCAGTGAAGTAACAGGGTTCTCACCCCTCCACTTT	CASSEVTGFSPLHF
TRBV11-3	TRBJ2-7	TRBD2	once	TGTGCCAGCAGCCCCGGGAGGACCTACGAGCAGTACTTC	CASSPGRTYEQYF
TRBV18	TRBJ1-3	.	.	TGTGCCAGCTCACCGTTCGGCAGGGAAGTCGGAAACACCATATATTTT	CASSPFGREVGNTIYF
TRBV11-2	TRBJ2-3	.	.	TGTGCCAGCAGCCCGATTACTAGCACAGATACGCAGTATTTT	CASSPITSTDTQYF
TRBV7-8	TRBJ2-1	TRBD2	.	TGTGCCAGCAGCTTAGAACTAGCGGGGGGTCGGTCCTACAATGAGCAGTTCTTC	CASSLELAGGRSYNEQFF
TRBV18	TRBJ1-5	.	.	TGTGCCAGCTCACCAGGGGGAGGGTATCAGCCCCAGCATTTT	CASSPGGGYQPQHF
TRBV9	TRBJ2-6	TRBD1	.	TGTGCCAGTATGGGACAGGGTCCCTCTGGGGCCAACGTCCTGACTTTC	CASMGQGPSGANVLTF
TRBV25-1	TRBJ2-2	.	.	TGTGCCAGCAGGGGACAGAACACCGGGGAGCTGTTTTTT	CASRGQNTGELFF
TRBV6-5	TRBJ2-4	.	.	TGTGCCAGCACCCCCGGGGCCAAAAACATTCAGTACTTC	CASTPGAKNIQYF
TRBV5-1	TRBJ1-1	TRBD1	few	TGCGCCAGCAGCCCACCGACAGGGTTGGACGAGGCTTTCTTT	CASSPPTGLDEAFF
TRBV30	TRBJ1-3	.	.	TGTGCCTGGAGTACAACAGGGCCCACCATATATTTT	CAWSTTGPTIYF
TRBV5-4	TRBJ2-3	TRBD1	.	TGTGCCAGCAGCTTGACAGGGGATGAGGATACGCAGTATTTT	CASSLTGDEDTQYF
TRBV18	TRBJ1-1	TRBD1	.	TGTGCCAGCTCCGGACAGGTGGGGAACACTGAAGCTTTCTTT	CASSGQVGNTEAFF
TRBV2	TRBJ1-2	TRBD1	.	TGTGCCAGCAGTTTTGCCACAGGGGGCTCTGGCTACACCTTC	CASSFATGGSGYTF
TRBV3-1/TRBV3-2	TRBJ1-1	TRBD1	.	TGTGCCAGCAGCAACAGGGGAAGCGGCGACACTGAAGCTTTCTTT	CASSNRGSGDTEAFF
TRBV6-9	TRBJ1-2	TRBD1	.	TGTGCCAGCATTACGGGACAGGGACTAACACATGGGTATGGCTACACCTTC	CASITGQGLTHGYGYTF
TRBV14	TRBJ1-2	.	.	TGTGCCAGCAGCCAAGATCGCAGGTACTATGGCTACACCTTC	CASSQDRRYYGYTF
TRBV12-3/TRBV12-4	TRBJ2-7	TRBD2	once	TGTGCCAGTCGGGGGGACCTCTCGGGGGAGCAGTACTTC	CASRGDLSGEQYF
TRBV12-3/TRBV12-4	TRBJ2-1	.	.	TGTGCCAGCAGGACAGACGGACACAATGAGCAGTTCTTC	CASRTDGHNEQFF
TRBV5-4	TRBJ2-3	.	.	TGTGCCAGCAGCCAGGGGGGCTTCACAGATACGCAGTATTTT	CASSQGGFTDTQYF
TRBV7-9	TRBJ1-5	.	.	TGTGCCAGCAGCCCGGACAACCGCAATCAGCCCCAGCATTTT	CASSPDNRNQPQHF
TRBV7-6	TRBJ2-1	TRBD1	.	TGTGCCAGCAGCAGAGGTAGGGGGCCGGTTGAGCAGTTCTTC	CASSRGRGPVEQFF
TRBV5-4	TRBJ2-2	TRBD2	.	TGTGCCAGCAGAGCCGGTCTAGCGGGGGGGAACACCGGGGAGCTGTTTTTT	CASRAGLAGGNTGELFF
TRBV13	TRBJ2-3	TRBD2	.	TGTGCCAGCAGCTCGACTAGCGGGGGCACAGATACGCAGTATTTT	CASSSTSGGTDTQYF
TRBV11-2	TRBJ1-3	TRBD1	few	TGTGCCAGCAGCGATTACCGGGACAGGGTATATTTT	CASSDYRDRVYF
TRBV4-1	TRBJ1-2	TRBD1	.	TGCGCCAGCAGCCAGGGTGACAGGGTTGGCTACACCTTC	CASSQGDRVGYTF
TRBV7-2	TRBJ2-3	TRBD1	.	TGTGCCAGCAGCCCCTGGACAGGCGGCACAGATACGCAGTATTTT	CASSPWTGGTDTQYF
TRBV2	TRBJ1-5	.	.	TGTGCCAGCAGTGTTGGCAGGGTAGCTCAGCCCCAGCATTTT	CASSVGRVAQPQHF
TRBV28	TRBJ2-7	.	.	TGTGCCAGCAGCACCGGGAGCTCCTACGAGCAGTACTTC	CASSTGSSYEQYF
TRBV5-5	TRBJ1-1	TRBD1	.	TGTGCCAGCAGCTTGACCACAGGGGTGTGGACTGAAGCTTTCTTT	CASSLTTGVWTEAFF
TRBV4-1	TRBJ1-1	TRBD1	.	TGCGCCAGCAGCCAAAGACAGGGGGACACTGAAGCTTTCTTT	CASSQRQGDTEAFF
TRBV30	TRBJ1-5	.	.	TGTGCCTGGAGTCGGCAGGATCAGCCCCAGCATTTT	CAWSRQDQPQHF
TRBV2	TRBJ1-5	.	.	TGTGCCAGCAGTGAAGGCAGGGAAAGCAATCAGCCCCAGCATTTT	CASSEGRESNQPQHF
TRBV15	TRBJ1-5	.	few	TGTGCCACCAGCTCTCGCAGGTCCAATAGTCAGCCCCAGCATTTT	CATSSRRSNSQPQHF